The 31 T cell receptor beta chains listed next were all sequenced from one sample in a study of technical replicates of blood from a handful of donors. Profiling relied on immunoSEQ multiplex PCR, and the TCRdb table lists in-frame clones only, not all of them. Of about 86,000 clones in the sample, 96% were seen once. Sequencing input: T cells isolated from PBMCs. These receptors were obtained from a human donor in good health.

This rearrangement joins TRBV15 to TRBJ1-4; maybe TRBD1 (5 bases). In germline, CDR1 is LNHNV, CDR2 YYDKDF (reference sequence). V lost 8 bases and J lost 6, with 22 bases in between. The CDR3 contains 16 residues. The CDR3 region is CATYPTEGDGDEKLFF. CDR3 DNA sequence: TGTGCCACCTATCCAACTGAAGGGGATGGGGATGAAAAACTGTTTTTT.

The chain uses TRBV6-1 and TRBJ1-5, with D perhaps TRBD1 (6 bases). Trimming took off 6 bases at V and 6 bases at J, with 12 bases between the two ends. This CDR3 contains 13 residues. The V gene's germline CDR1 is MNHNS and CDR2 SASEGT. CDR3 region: CASREQGSQPQHF. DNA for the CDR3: TGTGCCAGCAGAGAGCAGGGGTCTCAGCCCCAGCATTTT.

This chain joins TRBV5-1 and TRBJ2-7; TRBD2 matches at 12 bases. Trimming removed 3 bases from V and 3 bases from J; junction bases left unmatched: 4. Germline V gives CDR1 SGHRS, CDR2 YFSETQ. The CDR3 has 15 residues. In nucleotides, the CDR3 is TGCGCCAGCAGCTGGACTAGCGGGACGATCTACGAGCAGTACTTC. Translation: CASSWTSGTIYEQYF. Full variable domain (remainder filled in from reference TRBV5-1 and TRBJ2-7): KAGVTQTPRYLIKTRGQQVTLSCSPISGHRSVSWYQQTPGQGLQFLFEYFSETQRNKGNFPGRFSGRQFSNSRSEMNVSTLELGDSALYLCASSWTSGTIYEQYFGPGTRLTVT.

Here the CDR3 reads CASSKWTSGSDEQFF. In DNA, the CDR3 is TGTGCCAGCAGCAAATGGACTAGCGGGAGTGATGAGCAGTTCTTC. J is TRBJ2-1 and V is TRBV7-2; 13 nucleotides agree with TRBD2. Germline V lookup: CDR1 SGHTA, CDR2 FQGNSA. With 5 bases clipped from V and 8 bases from J, the junction kept 6 bases outside the gene matches. The CDR3 length is 15 residues. Combining the CDR3 with reference TRBV7-2 and TRBJ2-1 gives the whole variable domain GAGVSQSPSNKVTEKGKDVELRCDPISGHTALYWYRQSLGQGLEFLIYFQGNSAPDKSGLPSDRFSAERTGGSVSTLTIQRTQQEDSAVYLCASSKWTSGSDEQFFGPGTRLTVL.

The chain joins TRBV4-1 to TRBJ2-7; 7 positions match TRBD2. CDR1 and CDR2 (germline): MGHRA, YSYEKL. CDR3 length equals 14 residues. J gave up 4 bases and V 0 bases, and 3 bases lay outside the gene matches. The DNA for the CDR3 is TGCGCCAGCAGCCAAGAAAGCGGGATATACGAGCAGTACTTC. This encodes CASSQESGIYEQYF.

The CDR3 bases are TGTGCCAGTAGTATACAGTCTGGGGCCAACGTCCTGACTTTC. Translated: CASSIQSGANVLTF. The V gene is TRBV19, the J gene TRBJ2-6; no clear D gene. Germline V gene sequence: CDR1 LNHDA, CDR2 SQIVND (reference sequence). There are 14 residues in the CDR3. V was shortened by 2 bases and J by 1 base, with 3 bases between the two germline ends.

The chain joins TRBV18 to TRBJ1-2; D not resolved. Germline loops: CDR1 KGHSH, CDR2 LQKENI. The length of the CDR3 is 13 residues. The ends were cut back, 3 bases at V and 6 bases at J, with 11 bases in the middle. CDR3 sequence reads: CASSPRQEHGYTF. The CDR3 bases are TGTGCCAGCTCACCTCGCCAGGAACATGGCTACACCTTC.

CDR3 DNA: TGTGCCAGCAGTTACGTGGCAGGGGATCAGCCCCAGCATTTT. Translation gives CASSYVAGDQPQHF. The chain recombines TRBV6-6 with TRBJ1-5; the D gene is possibly TRBD1 (6 bases). The length of the CDR3 is 14 residues. CDR1 is MNHNY and CDR2 is SVGAGI in the germline V gene (reference sequence). V was shortened by 2 bases and J by 5 bases, with 10 bases between the two germline ends.

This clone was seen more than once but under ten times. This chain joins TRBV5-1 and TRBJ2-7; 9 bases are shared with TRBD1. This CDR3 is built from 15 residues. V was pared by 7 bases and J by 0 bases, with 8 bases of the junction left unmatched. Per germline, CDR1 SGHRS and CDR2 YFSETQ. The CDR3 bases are TGCGCCAGCGGAATGGGGACAGGGTTCTCCTACGAGCAGTACTTC. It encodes CASGMGTGFSYEQYF.

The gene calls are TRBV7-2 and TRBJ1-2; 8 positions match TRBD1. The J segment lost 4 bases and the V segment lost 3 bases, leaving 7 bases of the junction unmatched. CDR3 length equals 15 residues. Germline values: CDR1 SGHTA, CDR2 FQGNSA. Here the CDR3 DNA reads TGTGCCAGCAGCTTCCAGGGGGCGCTGAGCTATGGCTACACCTTC. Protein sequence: CASSFQGALSYGYTF. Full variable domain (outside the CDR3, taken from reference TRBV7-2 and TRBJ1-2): GAGVSQSPSNKVTEKGKDVELRCDPISGHTALYWYRQSLGQGLEFLIYFQGNSAPDKSGLPSDRFSAERTGGSVSTLTIQRTQQEDSAVYLCASSFQGALSYGYTFGSGTRLTVV.

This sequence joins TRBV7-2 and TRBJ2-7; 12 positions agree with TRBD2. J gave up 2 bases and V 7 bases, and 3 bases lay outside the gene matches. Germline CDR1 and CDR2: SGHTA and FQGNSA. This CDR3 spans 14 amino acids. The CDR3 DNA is TGTGCCAGCACCCTAGCGGGAGGGCCCTACGAGCAGTACTTC. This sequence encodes CASTLAGGPYEQYF.

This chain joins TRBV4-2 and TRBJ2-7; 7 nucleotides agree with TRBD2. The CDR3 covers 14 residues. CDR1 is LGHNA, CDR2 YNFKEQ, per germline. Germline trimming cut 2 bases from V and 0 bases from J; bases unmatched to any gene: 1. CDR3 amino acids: CASSQLADSYEQYF. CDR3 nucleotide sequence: TGTGCCAGCAGCCAACTAGCGGACTCCTACGAGCAGTACTTC.

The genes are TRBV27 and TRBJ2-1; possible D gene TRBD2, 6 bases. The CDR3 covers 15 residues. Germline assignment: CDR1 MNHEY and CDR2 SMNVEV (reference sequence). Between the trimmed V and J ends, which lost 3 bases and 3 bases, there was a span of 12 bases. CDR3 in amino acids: CASSLWGEYYNEQFF. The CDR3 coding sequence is TGTGCCAGCAGTTTGTGGGGGGAATACTACAATGAGCAGTTCTTC.

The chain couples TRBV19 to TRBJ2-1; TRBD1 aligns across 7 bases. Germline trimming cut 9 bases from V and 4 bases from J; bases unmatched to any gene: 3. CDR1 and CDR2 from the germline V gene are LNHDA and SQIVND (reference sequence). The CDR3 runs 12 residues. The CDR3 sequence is CASRQGYNEQFF. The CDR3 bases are TGTGCCAGCAGACAGGGTTACAATGAGCAGTTCTTC.

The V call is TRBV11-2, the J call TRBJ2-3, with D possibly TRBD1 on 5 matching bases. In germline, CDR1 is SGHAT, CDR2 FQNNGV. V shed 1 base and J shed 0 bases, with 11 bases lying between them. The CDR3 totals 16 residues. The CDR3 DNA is TGTGCCAGCAGCTTAGGACAGCGTCGTAGCACAGATACGCAGTATTTT. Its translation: CASSLGQRRSTDTQYF. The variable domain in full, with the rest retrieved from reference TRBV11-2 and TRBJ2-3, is EAGVAQSPRYKIIEKRQSVAFWCNPISGHATLYWYQQILGQGPKLLIQFQNNGVVDDSQLPKDRFSAERLKGVDSTLKIQPAKLEDSAVYLCASSLGQRRSTDTQYFGPGTRLTVL.

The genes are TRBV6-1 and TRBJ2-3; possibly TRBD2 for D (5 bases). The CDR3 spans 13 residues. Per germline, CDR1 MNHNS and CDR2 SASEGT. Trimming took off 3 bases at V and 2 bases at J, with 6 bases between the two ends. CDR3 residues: CASSDGVTDTQYF. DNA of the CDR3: TGTGCCAGCAGTGACGGGGTCACAGATACGCAGTATTTT.

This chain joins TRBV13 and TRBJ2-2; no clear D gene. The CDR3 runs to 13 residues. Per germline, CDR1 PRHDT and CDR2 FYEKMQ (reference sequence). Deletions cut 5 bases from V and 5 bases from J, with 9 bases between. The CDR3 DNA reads TGTGCCAGCAGCCCCGGTAGAACCGGGGAGCTGTTTTTT. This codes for CASSPGRTGELFF.

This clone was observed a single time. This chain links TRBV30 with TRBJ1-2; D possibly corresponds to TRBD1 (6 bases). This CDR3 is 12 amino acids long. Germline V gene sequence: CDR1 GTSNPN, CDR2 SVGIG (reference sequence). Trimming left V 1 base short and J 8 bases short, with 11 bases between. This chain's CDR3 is CAWSEGGFGYTF. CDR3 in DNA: TGTGCCTGGAGTGAAGGGGGTTTCGGCTACACCTTC.

CDR3: CASSPGMNTEAFF. CDR3 sequence (DNA): TGTGCCAGCAGTCCAGGGATGAACACTGAAGCTTTCTTT. The rearrangement uses TRBV28 and TRBJ1-1, with a possible D match to TRBD1 (5 bases). Deletions cut 5 bases from V and 0 bases from J, with 7 bases between. This CDR3 comprises 13 residues. Germline assignment: CDR1 MDHEN and CDR2 SYDVKM.

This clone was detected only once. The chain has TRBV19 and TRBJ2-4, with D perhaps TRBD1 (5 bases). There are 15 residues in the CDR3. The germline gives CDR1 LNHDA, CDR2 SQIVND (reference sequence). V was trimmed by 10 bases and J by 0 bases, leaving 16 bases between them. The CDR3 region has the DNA TGTGCCACCCACGACAGCTTCCTAGCCAAAAACATTCAGTACTTC. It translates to CATHDSFLAKNIQYF.

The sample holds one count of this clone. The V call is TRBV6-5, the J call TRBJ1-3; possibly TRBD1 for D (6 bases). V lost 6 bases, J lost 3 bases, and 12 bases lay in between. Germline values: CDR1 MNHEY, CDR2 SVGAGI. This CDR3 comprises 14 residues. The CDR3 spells CASRKRGNGNTIYF. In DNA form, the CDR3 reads TGTGCCAGCAGGAAGAGGGGGAATGGAAACACCATATATTTT.

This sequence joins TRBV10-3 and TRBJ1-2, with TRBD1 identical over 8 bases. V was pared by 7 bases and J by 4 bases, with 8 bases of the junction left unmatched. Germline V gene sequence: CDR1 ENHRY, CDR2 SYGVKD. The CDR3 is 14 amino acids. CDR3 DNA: TGTGCCATCACCGGGGACAGGCAGACCTATGGCTACACCTTC. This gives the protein CAITGDRQTYGYTF.

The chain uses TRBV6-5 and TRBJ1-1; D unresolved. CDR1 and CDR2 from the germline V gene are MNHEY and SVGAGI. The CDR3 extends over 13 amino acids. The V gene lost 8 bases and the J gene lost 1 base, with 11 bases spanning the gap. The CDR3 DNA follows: TGTGCCAGCCGAATCCTAGGGAACACTGAAGCTTTCTTT. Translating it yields CASRILGNTEAFF.

CDR3 residues: CASKETPGQGYYEQYF. CDR3 nucleotides: TGTGCCAGCAAGGAAACTCCGGGACAGGGTTATTACGAGCAGTACTTC. The rearrangement links TRBV2 to TRBJ2-7, with 9 bases aligning to TRBD1. This CDR3 spans 16 amino acids. Unmatched junction bases numbered 14, after V lost 7 bases and J lost 4 bases. Per the germline V gene, CDR1 is SNHLY and CDR2 is FYNNEI.

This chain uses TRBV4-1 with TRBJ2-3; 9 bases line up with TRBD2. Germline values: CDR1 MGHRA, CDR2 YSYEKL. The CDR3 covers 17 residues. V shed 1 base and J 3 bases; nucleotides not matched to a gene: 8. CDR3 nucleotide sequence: TGCGCCAGCAGCCAAGCTGTGAGGGGACTAGCTACAGATACGCAGTATTTT. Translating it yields CASSQAVRGLATDTQYF.

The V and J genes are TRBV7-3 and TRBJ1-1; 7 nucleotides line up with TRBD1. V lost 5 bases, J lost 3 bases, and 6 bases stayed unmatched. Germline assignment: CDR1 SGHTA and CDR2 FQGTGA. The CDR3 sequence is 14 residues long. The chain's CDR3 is CASSTTGADTEAFF. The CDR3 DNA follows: TGTGCCAGCAGCACTACAGGGGCGGACACTGAAGCTTTCTTT.

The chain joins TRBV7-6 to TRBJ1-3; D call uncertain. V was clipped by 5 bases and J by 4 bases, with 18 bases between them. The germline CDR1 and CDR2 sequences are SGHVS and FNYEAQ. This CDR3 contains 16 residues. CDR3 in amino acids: CASSLITQATGNTIYF. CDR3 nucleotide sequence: TGTGCCAGCAGCCTAATCACCCAGGCGACCGGAAACACCATATATTTT.

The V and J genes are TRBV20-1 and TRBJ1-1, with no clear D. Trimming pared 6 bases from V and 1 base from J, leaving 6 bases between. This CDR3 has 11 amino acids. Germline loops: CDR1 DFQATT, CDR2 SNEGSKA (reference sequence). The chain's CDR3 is CSAQANTEAFF. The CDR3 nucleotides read TGCAGTGCCCAGGCGAACACTGAAGCTTTCTTT.

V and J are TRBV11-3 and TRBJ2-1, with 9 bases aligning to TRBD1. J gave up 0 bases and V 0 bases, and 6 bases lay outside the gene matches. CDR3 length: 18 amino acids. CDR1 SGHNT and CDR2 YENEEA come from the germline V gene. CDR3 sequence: CASSLEADRGYSYNEQFF. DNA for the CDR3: TGTGCCAGCAGCTTAGAAGCTGACAGGGGGTACTCCTACAATGAGCAGTTCTTC.

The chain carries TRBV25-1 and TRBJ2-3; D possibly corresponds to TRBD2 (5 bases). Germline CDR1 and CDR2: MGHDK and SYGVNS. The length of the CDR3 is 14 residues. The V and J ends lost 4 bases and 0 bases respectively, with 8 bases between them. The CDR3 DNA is TGTGCCAGCAGTGTGTCGGGAAGCACAGATACGCAGTATTTT. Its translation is CASSVSGSTDTQYF.

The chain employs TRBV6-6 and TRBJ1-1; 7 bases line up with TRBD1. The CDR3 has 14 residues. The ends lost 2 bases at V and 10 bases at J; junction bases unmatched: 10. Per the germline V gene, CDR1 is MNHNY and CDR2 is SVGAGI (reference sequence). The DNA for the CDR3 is TGTGCCAGCAGTTACGCAGGGGGTGAGGCTGGAGCTTTCTTT. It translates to CASSYAGGEAGAFF.